Sequencing of this TCR beta chain was carried out in a study of immune cell composition in non-small cell lung cancer. Notes on the study in general: Tumour-associated clones >0.5% occurred in about a third of adenocarcinomas, roughly 80% of squamous.

Normal lung was sampled as far from the tumour as possible, at least 3 cm. Template was genomic DNA from frozen, unsorted single-cell suspensions. The CDR3 sequence is 14 residues long. V gave up 3 bases and J gave up 8 bases, with 16 bases separating them. Germline V gene lookup returns CDR1 KGHSH and CDR2 LQKENI. About this clone itself: The antigen remains unidentified.

Clones were sequenced by immunoSEQ multiplex PCR, and TCRdb holds only the in-frame ones, with some missing. This table has 4,000 to 5,000 clones, roughly 70% appearing once. V gene TRBV18 combines with J gene TRBJ1-2; D not certain. The clonotype comes from a human donor with non-small cell lung cancer. Material: non-adjacent lung tissue. The CDR3, as DNA: TGTGCCAGCTCACCCAATCCAAAGTCGAGCGGCTACACCTTC. It encodes CASSPNPKSSGYTF.